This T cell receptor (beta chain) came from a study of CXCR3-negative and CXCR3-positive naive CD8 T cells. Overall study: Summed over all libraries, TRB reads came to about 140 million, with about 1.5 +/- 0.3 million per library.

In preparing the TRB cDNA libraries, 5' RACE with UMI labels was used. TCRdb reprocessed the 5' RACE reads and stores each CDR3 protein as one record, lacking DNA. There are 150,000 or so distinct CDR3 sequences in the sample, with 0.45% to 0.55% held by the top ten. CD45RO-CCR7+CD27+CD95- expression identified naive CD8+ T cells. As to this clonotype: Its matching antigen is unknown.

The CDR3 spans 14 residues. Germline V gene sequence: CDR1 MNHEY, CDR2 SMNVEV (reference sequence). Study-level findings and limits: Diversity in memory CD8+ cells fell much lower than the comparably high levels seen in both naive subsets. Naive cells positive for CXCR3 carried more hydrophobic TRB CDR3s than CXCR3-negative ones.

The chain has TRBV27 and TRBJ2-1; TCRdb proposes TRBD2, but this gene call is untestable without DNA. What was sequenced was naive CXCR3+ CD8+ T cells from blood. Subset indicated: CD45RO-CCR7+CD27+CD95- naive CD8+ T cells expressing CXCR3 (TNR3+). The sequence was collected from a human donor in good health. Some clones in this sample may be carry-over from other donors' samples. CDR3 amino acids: CASTPDSAYNEQFF.